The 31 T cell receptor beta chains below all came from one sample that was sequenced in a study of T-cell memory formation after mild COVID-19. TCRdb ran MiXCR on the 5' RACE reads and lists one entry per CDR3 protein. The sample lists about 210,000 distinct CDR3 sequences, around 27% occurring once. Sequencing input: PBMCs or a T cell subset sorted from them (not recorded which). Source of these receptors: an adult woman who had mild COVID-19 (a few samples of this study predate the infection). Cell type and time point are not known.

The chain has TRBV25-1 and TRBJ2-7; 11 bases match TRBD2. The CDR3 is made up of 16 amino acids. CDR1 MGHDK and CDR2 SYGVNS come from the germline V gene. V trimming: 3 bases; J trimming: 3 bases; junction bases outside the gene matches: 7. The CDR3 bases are TGTGCCAGCAGTGATACCGGGACTAGCGGAAGCTACGAGCAGTACTTC. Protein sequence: CASSDTGTSGSYEQYF.

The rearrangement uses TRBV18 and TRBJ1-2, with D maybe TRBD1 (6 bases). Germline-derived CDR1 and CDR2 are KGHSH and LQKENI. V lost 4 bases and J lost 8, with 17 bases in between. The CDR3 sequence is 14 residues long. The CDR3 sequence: CASSQGQPYEGYTF. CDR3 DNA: TGTGCCAGCTCACAAGGACAGCCCTATGAGGGCTACACCTTC. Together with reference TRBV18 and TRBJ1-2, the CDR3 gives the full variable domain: NAGVMQNPRHLVRRRGQEARLRCSPMKGHSHVYWYRQLPEEGLKFMVYLQKENIIDESGMPKERFSAEFPKEGPSILRIQQVVRGDSAAYFCASSQGQPYEGYTFGSGTRLTVV.

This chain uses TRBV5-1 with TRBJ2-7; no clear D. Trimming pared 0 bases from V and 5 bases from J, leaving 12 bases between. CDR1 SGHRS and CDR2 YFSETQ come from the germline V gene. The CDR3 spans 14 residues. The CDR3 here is CASSLAVRVDEQYF. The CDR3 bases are TGCGCCAGCAGCTTGGCCGTCCGGGTTGACGAGCAGTACTTC.

The CDR3 here is CASSVGLRLYNEQFF. The CDR3 coding sequence is TGTGCCAGCAGCGTGGGACTGCGACTCTATAATGAGCAGTTCTTC. The chain employs TRBV7-2 and TRBJ2-1; D perhaps matches TRBD2 (6 bases). From germline, CDR1 is SGHTA and CDR2 FQGNSA. V was clipped by 5 bases and J by 7 bases, with 18 bases between them. The CDR3 is 15 residues long.

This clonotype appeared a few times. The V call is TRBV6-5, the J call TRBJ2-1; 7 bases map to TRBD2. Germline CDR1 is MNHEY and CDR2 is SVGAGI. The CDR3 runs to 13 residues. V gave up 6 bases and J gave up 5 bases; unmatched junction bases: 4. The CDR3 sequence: CASRREMNNEQFF. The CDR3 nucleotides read TGTGCCAGCAGGCGGGAGATGAACAATGAGCAGTTCTTC.

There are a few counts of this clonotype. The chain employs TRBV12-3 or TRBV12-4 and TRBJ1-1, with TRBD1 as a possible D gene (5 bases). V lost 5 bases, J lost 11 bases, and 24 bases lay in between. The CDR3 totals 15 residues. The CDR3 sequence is CASSLSTAPGVGAFF. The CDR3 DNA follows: TGTGCCAGCAGTCTATCGACAGCCCCGGGGGTGGGGGCTTTCTTT.

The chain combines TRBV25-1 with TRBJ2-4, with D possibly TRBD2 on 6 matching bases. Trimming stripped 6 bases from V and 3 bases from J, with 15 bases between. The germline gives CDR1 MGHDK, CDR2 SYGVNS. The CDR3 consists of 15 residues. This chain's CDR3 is CASSDLGGGKNIQYF. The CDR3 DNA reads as TGTGCCAGCAGCGATTTGGGGGGTGGCAAAAACATTCAGTACTTC.

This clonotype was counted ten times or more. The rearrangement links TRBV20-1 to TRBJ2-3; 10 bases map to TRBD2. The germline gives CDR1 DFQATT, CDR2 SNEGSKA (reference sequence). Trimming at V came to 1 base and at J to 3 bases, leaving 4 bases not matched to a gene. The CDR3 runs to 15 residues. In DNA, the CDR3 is TGCAGTGCTAGAGTGGCTAGCGGGAGAACAGATACGCAGTATTTT. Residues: CSARVASGRTDTQYF.

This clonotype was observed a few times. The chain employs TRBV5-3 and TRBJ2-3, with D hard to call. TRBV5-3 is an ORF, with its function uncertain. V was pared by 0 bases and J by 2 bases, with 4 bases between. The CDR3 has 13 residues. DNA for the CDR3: TGTGCCAGAAGCTTGGGGGTCACAGATACGCAGTATTTT. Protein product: CARSLGVTDTQYF.

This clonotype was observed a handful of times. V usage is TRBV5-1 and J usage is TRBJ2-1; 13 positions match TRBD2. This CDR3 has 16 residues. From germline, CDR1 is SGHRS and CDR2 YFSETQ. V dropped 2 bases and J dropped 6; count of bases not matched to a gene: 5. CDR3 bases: TGCGCCAGCAGCTTATCTGGACTAGCGGGAGCCAATGAGCAGTTCTTC. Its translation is CASSLSGLAGANEQFF.

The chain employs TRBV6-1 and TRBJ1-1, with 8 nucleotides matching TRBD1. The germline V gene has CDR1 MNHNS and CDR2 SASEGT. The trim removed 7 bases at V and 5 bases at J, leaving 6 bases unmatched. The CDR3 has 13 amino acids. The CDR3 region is CASTTGVKTEAFF. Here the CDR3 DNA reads TGTGCCAGCACGACAGGGGTTAAGACTGAAGCTTTCTTT.

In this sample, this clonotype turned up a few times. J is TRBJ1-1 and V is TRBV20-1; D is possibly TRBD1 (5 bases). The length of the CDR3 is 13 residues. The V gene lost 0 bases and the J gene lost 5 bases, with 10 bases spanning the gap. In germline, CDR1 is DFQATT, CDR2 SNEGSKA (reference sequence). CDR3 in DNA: TGCAGTGCTAGAGAGGCAGGGAGTACTGAAGCTTTCTTT. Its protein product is CSAREAGSTEAFF.

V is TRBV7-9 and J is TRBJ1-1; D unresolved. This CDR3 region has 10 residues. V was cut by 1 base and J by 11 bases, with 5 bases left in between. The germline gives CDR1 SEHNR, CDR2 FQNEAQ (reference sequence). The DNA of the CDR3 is TGTGCCAGCAGCTTAGGGTATGCTTTCTTT. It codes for CASSLGYAFF.

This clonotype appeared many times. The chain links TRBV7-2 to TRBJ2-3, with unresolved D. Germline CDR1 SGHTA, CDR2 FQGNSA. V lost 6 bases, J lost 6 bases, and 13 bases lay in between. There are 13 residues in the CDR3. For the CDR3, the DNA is TGTGCCAGCAGACTTGGAACTTTGGATACGCAGTATTTT. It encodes CASRLGTLDTQYF.

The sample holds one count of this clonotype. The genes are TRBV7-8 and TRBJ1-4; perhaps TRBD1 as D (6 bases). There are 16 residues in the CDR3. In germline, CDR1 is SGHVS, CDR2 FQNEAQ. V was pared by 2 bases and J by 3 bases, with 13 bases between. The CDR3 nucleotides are TGTGCCAGCAGCTTAACGCCCACAGGGTCTAATGAAAAACTGTTTTTT. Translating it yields CASSLTPTGSNEKLFF.

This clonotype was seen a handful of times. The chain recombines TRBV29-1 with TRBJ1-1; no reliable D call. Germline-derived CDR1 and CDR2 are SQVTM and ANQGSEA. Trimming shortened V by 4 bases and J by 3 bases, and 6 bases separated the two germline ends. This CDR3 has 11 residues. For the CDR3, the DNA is TGCAGCGTTGCGGATCACACTGAAGCTTTCTTT. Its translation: CSVADHTEAFF.

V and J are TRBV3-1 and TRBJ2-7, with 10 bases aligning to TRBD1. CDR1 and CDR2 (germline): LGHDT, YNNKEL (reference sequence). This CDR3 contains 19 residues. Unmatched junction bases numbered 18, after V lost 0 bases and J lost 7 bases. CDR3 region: CASSQDRDRGDLLRLEQYF. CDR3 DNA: TGTGCCAGCAGCCAAGATCGGGACAGGGGCGACCTACTACGTTTAGAGCAGTACTTC.

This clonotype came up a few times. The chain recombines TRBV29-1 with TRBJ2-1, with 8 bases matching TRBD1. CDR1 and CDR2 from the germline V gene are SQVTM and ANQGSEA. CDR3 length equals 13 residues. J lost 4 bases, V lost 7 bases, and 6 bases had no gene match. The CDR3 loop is CSARQGAYNEQFF. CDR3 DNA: TGCAGCGCGCGGCAGGGGGCATACAATGAGCAGTTCTTC.

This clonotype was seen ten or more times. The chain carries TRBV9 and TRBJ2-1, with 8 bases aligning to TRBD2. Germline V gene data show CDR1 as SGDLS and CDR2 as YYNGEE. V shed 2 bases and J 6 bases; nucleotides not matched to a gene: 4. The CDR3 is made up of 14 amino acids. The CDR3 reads CASSVLRGGNEQFF. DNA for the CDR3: TGTGCCAGCAGCGTTCTTCGGGGGGGCAATGAGCAGTTCTTC. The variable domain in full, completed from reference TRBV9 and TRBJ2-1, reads DSGVTQTPKHLITATGQRVTLRCSPRSGDLSVYWYQQSLDQGLQFLIQYYNGEERAKGNILERFSAQQFPDLHSELNLSSLELGDSALYFCASSVLRGGNEQFFGPGTRLTVL.

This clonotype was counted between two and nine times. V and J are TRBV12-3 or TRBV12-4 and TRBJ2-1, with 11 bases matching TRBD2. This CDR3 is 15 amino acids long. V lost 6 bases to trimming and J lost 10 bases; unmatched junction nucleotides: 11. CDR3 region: CASRYVSGGVGEQFF. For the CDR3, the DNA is TGTGCCAGCAGATACGTTAGCGGGGGGGTTGGGGAGCAGTTCTTC.

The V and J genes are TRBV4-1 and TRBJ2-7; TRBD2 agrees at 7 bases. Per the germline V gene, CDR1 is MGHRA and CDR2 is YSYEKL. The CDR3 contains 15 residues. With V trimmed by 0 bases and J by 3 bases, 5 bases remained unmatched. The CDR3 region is CASSQEAGPYYEQYF. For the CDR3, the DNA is TGCGCCAGCAGCCAAGAAGCGGGACCCTACTACGAGCAGTACTTC.

The CDR3 here is CASSQEAGGLTEAFF. The CDR3 region has the DNA TGTGCCAGCAGCCAAGAGGCAGGGGGTTTAACTGAAGCTTTCTTT. The V call is TRBV3-1, the J call TRBJ1-1, with 7 bases fitting TRBD1. The J segment lost 5 bases and the V segment lost 0 bases, leaving 6 bases of the junction unmatched. Germline V gene sequence: CDR1 LGHDT, CDR2 YNNKEL (reference sequence). This CDR3 region has 15 residues.

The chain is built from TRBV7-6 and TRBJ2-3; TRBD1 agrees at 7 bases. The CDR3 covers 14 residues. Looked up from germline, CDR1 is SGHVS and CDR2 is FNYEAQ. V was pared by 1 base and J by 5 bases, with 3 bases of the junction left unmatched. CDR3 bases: TGTGCCAGCAGCTTAGGAGGGACAGAAGATACGCAGTATTTT. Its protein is CASSLGGTEDTQYF.

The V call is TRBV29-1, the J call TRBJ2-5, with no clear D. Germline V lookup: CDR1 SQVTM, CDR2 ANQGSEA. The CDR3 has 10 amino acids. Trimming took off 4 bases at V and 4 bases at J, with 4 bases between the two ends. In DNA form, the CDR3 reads TGCAGCGTTGGCCGAGAGACCCAGTACTTC. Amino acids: CSVGRETQYF.

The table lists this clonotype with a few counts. CDR3 coding DNA: TGTGCCAGCAGCGCTTCAAACTATGGCTACACCTTC. As protein: CASSASNYGYTF. The rearrangement links TRBV3-1 to TRBJ1-2; D not resolved. Between the trimmed V and J ends, which lost 5 bases and 2 bases, there was a span of 6 bases. Germline V lookup: CDR1 LGHDT, CDR2 YNNKEL (reference sequence). This CDR3 has 12 amino acids.

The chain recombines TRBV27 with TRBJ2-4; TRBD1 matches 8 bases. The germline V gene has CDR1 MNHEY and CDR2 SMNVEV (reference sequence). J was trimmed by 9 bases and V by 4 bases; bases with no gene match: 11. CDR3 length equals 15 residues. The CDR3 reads CASSSAATGGGIQYF. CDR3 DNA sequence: TGTGCCAGCAGTTCCGCCGCAACAGGGGGAGGCATTCAGTACTTC.

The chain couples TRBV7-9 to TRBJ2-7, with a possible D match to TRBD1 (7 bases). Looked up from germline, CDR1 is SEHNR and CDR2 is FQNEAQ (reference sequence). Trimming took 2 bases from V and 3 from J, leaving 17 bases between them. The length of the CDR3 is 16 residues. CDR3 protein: CASSLSQGGRYYEQYF. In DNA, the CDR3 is TGTGCCAGCAGCTTATCCCAGGGGGGACGGTACTACGAGCAGTACTTC.

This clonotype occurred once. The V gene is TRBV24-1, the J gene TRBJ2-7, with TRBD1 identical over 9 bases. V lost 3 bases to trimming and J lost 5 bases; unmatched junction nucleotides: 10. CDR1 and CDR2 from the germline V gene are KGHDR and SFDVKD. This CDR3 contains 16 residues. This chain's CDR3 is CATSDPGTGPSDEQYF. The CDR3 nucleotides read TGTGCCACCAGTGATCCGGGGACAGGGCCCTCTGACGAGCAGTACTTC.

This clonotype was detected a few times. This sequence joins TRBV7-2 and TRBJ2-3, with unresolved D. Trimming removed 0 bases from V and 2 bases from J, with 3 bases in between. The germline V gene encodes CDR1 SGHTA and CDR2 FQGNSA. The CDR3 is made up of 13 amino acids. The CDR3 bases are TGTGCCAGCAGCTTAGCACACACAGATACGCAGTATTTT. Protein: CASSLAHTDTQYF.

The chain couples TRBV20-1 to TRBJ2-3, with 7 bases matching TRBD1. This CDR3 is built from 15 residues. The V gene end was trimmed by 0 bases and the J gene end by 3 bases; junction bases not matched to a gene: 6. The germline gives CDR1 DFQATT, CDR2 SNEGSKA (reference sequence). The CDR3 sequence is CSARDYRGRTDTQYF. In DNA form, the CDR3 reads TGCAGTGCTAGAGACTACAGGGGAAGGACAGATACGCAGTATTTT.

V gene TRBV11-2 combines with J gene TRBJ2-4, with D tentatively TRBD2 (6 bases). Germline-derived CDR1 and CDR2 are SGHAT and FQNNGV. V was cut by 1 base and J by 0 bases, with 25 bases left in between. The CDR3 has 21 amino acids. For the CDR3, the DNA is TGTGCCAGCAGCTTAGGATCCCGCCCAAGGAGGGAGCAAGGAGCCAAAAACATTCAGTACTTC. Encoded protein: CASSLGSRPRREQGAKNIQYF. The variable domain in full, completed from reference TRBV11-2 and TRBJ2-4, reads EAGVAQSPRYKIIEKRQSVAFWCNPISGHATLYWYQQILGQGPKLLIQFQNNGVVDDSQLPKDRFSAERLKGVDSTLKIQPAKLEDSAVYLCASSLGSRPRREQGAKNIQYFGAGTRLSVL.